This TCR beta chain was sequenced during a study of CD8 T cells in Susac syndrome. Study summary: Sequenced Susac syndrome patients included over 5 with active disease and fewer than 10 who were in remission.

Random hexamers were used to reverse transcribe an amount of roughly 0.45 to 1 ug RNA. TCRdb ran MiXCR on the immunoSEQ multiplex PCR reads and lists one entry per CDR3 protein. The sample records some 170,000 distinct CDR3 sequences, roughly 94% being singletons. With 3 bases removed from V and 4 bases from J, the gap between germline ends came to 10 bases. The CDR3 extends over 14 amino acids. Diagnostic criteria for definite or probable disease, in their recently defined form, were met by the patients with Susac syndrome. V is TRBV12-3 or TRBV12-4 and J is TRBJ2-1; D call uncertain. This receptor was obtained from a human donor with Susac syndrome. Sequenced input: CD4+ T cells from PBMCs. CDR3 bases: TGTGCCAGCAGTTTTAGTCAGCTATACAATGAGCAGTTCTTC. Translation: CASSFSQLYNEQFF.